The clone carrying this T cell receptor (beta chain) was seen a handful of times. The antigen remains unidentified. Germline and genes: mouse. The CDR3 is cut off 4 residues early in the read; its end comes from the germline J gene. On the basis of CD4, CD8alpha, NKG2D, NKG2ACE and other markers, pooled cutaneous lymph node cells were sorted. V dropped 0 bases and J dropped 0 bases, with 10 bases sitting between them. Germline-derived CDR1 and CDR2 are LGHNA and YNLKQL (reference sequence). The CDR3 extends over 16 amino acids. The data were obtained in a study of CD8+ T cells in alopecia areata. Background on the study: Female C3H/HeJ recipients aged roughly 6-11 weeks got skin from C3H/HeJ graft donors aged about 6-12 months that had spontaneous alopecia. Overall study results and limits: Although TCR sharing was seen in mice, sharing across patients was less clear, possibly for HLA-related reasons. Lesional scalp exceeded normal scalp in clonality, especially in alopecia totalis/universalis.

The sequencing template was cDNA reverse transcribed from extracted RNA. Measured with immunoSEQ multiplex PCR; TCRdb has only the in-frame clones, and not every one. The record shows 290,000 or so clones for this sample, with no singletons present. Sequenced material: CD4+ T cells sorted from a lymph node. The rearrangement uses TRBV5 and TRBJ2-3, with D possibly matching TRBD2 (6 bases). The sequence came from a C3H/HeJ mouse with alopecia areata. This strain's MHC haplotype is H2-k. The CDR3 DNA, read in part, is TGTGCCAGCAGCCAAGATTTTGGGGGTAGTGCAGAA. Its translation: CASSQDFGGSAE. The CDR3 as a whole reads CASSQDFGGSAETLYF.